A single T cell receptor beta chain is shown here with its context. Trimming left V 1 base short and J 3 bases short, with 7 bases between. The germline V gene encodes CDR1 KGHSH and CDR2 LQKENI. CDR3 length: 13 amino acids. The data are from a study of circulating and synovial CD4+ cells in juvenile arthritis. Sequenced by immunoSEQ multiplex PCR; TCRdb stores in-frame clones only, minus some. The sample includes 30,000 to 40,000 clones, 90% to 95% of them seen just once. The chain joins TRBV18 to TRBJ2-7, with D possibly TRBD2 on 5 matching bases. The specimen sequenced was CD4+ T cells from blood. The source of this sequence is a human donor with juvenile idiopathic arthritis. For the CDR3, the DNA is TGTGCCAGCTCACCACGAGAGGGCTACGAGCAGTACTTC. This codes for CASSPREGYEQYF.